The next 9 T cell receptor beta chains were all read from a single sample in a study of blood T cell repertoires in COVID-19. Method: immunoSEQ multiplex PCR; TCRdb's copy keeps in-frame clones and lacks some. This table has 300,000 to 400,000 clones, 85% to 90% appearing once. The sequenced sample was peripheral blood. The receptors originated from a woman aged 50 to 60 with COVID-19, enrolled during active disease.

V and J are TRBV11-3 and TRBJ2-5; 7 nucleotides align to TRBD2. From germline, CDR1 is SGHNT and CDR2 YENEEA. This CDR3 comprises 17 residues. After removal of 4 bases from V and 7 bases from J, the junction contained 18 bases not matched to a gene. CDR3 bases: TGTGCCAGCAGCTCTGATACTAGCGCTCCACCCAAGGGGACCCAGTACTTC. It codes for CASSSDTSAPPKGTQYF.

The rearrangement uses TRBV5-4 and TRBJ2-1, with 11 positions matching TRBD2. The CDR3 spans 18 residues. Germline assignment: CDR1 SGHNT and CDR2 YYREEE (reference sequence). The trim removed 3 bases at V and 8 bases at J, leaving 16 bases unmatched. CDR3 sequence reads: CASSCLTIAGGLWDEQFF. In DNA, the CDR3 is TGTGCCAGCAGCTGCCTCACAATAGCGGGAGGGCTGTGGGATGAGCAGTTCTTC.

The chain links TRBV30 to TRBJ1-5; D not certain. This CDR3 has 12 residues. The V and J ends lost 3 bases and 10 bases respectively, with 13 bases between them. Per germline, CDR1 GTSNPN and CDR2 SVGIG (reference sequence). The CDR3 DNA follows: TGTGCCTGGAGCTCCAATGCGGAACCCCAGCATTTT. Its translation is CAWSSNAEPQHF.

The genes are TRBV7-2 and TRBJ2-1, with 8 positions matching TRBD2. The V gene end was trimmed by 2 bases and the J gene end by 6 bases; junction bases not matched to a gene: 6. Germline lookup yields CDR1 SGHTA and CDR2 FQGNSA. The CDR3 length is 15 residues. The DNA of the CDR3 is TGTGCCAGCAGCTTACAGAGCGGGAGTGCCAATGAGCAGTTCTTC. This sequence encodes CASSLQSGSANEQFF.

This chain connects TRBV19 to TRBJ2-3; D is possibly TRBD1 (5 bases). The CDR3 has 13 residues. Germline lookup yields CDR1 LNHDA and CDR2 SQIVND (reference sequence). V was trimmed by 4 bases and J by 3 bases, leaving 8 bases between them. Here the CDR3 DNA reads TGTGCCAGTAGTAATCACAGGACAGATACGCAGTATTTT. Residues: CASSNHRTDTQYF.

The chain combines TRBV4-1 with TRBJ1-1; maybe TRBD1 (6 bases). CDR1 is MGHRA and CDR2 is YSYEKL in the germline V gene. V lost 1 base, J lost 4 bases, and 13 bases lay in between. The CDR3 covers 15 residues. CDR3 region: CASSQAQGQGTEAFF. As DNA, the CDR3 is TGCGCCAGCAGCCAAGCCCAGGGGCAGGGCACTGAAGCTTTCTTT.

This chain connects TRBV5-1 to TRBJ1-2; the match to TRBD1 covers 11 bases. From germline, CDR1 is SGHRS and CDR2 YFSETQ. CDR3 length equals 15 residues. After removal of 0 bases from V and 7 bases from J, the junction contained 5 bases not matched to a gene. The DNA of the CDR3 is TGCGCCAGCAGCTTGGCCGGGACAGGGGGTGCTGGCTACACCTTC. Translating gives CASSLAGTGGAGYTF.

CDR3 in amino acids: CASTPFGNTEAFF. The CDR3 DNA follows: TGTGCCAGCACCCCATTCGGGAACACTGAAGCTTTCTTT. The V gene is TRBV12-3 or TRBV12-4, the J gene TRBJ1-1; no clear D. V was cut by 7 bases and J by 1 base, with 10 bases left in between. The CDR3 extends over 13 amino acids.

The chain joins TRBV10-2 to TRBJ2-2; TRBD2 matches 13 bases. The ends lost 10 bases at V and 2 bases at J; junction bases unmatched: 7. The length of the CDR3 is 16 residues. The germline CDR1 and CDR2 sequences are WSHSY and SAAADI. The CDR3 protein is CATRLAGGSNTGELFF. CDR3 coding DNA: TGCGCCACAAGACTAGCGGGAGGAAGTAACACCGGGGAGCTGTTTTTT.